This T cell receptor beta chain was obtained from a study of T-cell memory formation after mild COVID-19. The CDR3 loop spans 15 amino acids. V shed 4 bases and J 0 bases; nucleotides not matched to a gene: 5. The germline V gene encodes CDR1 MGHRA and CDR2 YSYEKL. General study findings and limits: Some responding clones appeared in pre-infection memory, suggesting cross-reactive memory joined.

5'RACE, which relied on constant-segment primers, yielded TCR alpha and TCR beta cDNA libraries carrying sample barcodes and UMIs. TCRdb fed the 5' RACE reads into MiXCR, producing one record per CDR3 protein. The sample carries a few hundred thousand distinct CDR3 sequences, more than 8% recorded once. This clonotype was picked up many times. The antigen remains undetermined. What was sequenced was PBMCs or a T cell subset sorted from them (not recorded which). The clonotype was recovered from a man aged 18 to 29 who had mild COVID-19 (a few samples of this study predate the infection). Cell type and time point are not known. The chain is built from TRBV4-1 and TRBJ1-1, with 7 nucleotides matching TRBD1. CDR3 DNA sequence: TGCGCCAGCAGCCTCCGACAGGGCATGAACACTGAAGCTTTCTTT. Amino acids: CASSLRQGMNTEAFF.